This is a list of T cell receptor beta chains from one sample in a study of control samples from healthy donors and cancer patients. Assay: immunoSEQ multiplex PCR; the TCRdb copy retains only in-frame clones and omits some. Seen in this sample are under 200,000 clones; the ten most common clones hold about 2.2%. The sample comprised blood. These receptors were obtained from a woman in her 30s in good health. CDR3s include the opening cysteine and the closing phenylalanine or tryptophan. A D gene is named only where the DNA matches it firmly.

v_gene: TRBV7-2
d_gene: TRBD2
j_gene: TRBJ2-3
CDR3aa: CASSLLAGVGTDTQYF
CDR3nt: TGTGCCAGCAGCTTACTAGCGGGGGTTGGCACAGATACGCAGTATTTT

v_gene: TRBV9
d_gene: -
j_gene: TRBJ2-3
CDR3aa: CASSGQGGTDTQYF
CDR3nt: TGTGCCAGCAGCGGGCAGGGAGGCACAGATACGCAGTATTTT

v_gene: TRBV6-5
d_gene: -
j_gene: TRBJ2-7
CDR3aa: CASSYSRGSTGEQYF
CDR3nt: TGTGCCAGCAGTTACTCCCGGGGCAGCACTGGCGAGCAGTACTTC

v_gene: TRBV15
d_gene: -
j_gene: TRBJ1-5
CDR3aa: CATSTTLGDRQNLFNQPQHF
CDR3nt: TGTGCCACCAGCACTACCCTGGGGGATCGACAGAACCTATTCAATCAGCCCCAGCATTTT

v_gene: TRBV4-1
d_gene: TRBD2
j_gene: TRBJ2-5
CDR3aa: CASSRLAGGQETQYF
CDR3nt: TGCGCCAGCAGCCGACTAGCGGGGGGCCAAGAGACCCAGTACTTC

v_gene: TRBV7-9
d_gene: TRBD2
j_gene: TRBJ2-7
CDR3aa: CASSTRAGGPYEQYF
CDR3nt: TGTGCCAGCAGCACCCGGGCGGGGGGACCCTACGAGCAGTACTTC

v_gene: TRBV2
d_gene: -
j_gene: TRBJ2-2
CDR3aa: CASTLSGELFF
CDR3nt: TGTGCCAGCACGTTGTCCGGGGAGCTGTTTTTT

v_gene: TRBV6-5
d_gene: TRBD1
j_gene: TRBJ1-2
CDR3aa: CASTDRGYGYTF
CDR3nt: TGTGCCAGCACCGACAGGGGCTATGGCTACACCTTC

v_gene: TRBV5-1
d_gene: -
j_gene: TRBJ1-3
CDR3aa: CASSSMVSGNTIYF
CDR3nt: TGCGCCAGCAGCTCGATGGTCTCTGGAAACACCATATATTTT

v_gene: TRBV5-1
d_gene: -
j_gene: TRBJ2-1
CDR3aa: CASSLGGPVSEQFF
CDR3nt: TGCGCCAGCAGCTTGGGGGGGCCCGTTTCGGAGCAGTTCTTC

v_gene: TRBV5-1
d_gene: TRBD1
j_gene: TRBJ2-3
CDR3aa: CASSFRDRGRVGTDTQYF
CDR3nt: TGCGCCAGCAGCTTCCGGGACAGGGGGCGAGTGGGCACAGATACGCAGTATTTT

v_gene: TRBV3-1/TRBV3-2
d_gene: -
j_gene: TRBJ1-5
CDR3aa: CAPDGGTYSNQPQHF
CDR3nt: TGTGCTCCAGACGGGGGAACATATAGCAATCAGCCCCAGCATTTT

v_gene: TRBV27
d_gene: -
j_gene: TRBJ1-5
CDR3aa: CASSWGRGRNQPQHF
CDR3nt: TGTGCCAGCAGTTGGGGGCGGGGGAGGAATCAGCCCCAGCATTTT

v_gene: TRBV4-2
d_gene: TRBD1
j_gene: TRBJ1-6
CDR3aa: CASSQDGQGVFGSPLHF
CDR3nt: TGTGCCAGCAGCCAAGACGGACAGGGAGTTTTTGGTTCACCCCTCCACTTT

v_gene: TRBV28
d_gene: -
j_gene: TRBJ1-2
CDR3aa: CASRKRGYTF
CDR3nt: TGTGCCAGCAGGAAACGGGGCTACACCTTC

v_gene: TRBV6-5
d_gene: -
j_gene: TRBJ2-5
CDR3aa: CASSYSGGVETQYF
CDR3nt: TGTGCCAGCAGTTACTCTGGGGGCGTAGAGACCCAGTACTTC

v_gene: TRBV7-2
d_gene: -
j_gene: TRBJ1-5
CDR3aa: CASSLVGASNQPQHF
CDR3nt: TGTGCCAGCAGCTTAGTCGGTGCTAGCAATCAGCCCCAGCATTTT

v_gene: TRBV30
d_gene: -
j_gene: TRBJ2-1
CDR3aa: CAWSVQVGDEQFF
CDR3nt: TGTGCCTGGAGTGTACAGGTAGGGGATGAGCAGTTCTTC

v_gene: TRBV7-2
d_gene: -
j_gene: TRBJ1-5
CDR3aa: CASSLDGLRQPQHF
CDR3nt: TGTGCCAGCAGCTTAGACGGGTTGAGGCAGCCCCAGCATTTT

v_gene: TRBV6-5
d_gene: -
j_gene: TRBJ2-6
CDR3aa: CASSSISGANVLTF
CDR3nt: TGTGCCAGCAGTTCCATCTCTGGGGCCAACGTCCTGACTTTC

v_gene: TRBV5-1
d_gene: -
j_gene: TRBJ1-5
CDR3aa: CARKAGSYQPQHF
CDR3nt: TGCGCCAGAAAAGCGGGGAGTTATCAGCCCCAGCATTTT

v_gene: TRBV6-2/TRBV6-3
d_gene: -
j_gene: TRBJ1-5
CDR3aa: CASSYPHRQLGNQPQHF
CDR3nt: TGTGCCAGCAGTTACCCTCACCGGCAGCTGGGCAATCAGCCCCAGCATTTT

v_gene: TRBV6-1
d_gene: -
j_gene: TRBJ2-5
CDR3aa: CASSDTRVGGTQYF
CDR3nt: TGTGCCAGCAGTGACACCAGGGTCGGTGGGACCCAGTACTTC

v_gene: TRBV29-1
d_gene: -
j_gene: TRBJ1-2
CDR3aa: CSTWRTDLYGYTF
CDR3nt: TGCAGCACTTGGCGGACAGACCTCTATGGCTACACCTTC

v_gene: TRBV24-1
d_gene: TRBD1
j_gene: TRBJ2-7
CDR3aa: CATSDLRTGNGEQYF
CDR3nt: TGTGCCACCAGTGATTTAAGGACAGGGAACGGCGAGCAGTACTTC

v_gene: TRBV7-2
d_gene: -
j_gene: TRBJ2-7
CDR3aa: CASSLAGSYEQYF
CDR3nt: TGTGCCAGCAGCTTAGCTGGCTCCTACGAGCAGTACTTC

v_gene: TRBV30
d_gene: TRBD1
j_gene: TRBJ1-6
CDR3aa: CAWSAEYRGRSPLHF
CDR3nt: TGTGCCTGGAGCGCCGAATACAGGGGCAGGTCACCCCTCCACTTT

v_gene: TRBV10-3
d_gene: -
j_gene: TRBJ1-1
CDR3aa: CAIEDRSIPPLKAFF
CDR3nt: TGTGCCATCGAAGACAGATCCATCCCCCCGTTGAAGGCTTTCTTT

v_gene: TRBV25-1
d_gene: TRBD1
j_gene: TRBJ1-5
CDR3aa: CATPGQSQPQHF
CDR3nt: TGTGCCACCCCGGGACAGAGCCAGCCCCAGCATTTT

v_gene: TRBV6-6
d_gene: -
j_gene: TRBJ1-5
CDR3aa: CASMNRDNQPQHF
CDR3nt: TGTGCCAGCATGAACAGGGACAATCAGCCCCAGCATTTT

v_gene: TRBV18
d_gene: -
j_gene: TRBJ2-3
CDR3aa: CASSQGTADTQYF
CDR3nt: TGTGCCAGCTCACAAGGGACGGCAGATACGCAGTATTTT

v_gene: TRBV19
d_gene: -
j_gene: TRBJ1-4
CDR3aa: CASRIRTNEKLFF
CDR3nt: TGTGCCAGTAGGATCCGGACTAATGAAAAACTGTTTTTT

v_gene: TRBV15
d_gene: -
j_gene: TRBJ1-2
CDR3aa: CATSRGGVGYGYTF
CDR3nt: TGTGCCACCAGCAGAGGAGGAGTGGGCTATGGCTACACCTTC

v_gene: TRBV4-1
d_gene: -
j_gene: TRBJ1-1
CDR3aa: CASSHPGTENTEAFF
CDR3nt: TGCGCCAGCAGCCATCCCGGGACGGAGAACACTGAAGCTTTCTTT

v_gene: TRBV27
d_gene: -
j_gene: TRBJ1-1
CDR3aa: CASSYYGVGTEAFF
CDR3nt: TGTGCCAGCAGTTACTACGGGGTGGGCACTGAAGCTTTCTTT

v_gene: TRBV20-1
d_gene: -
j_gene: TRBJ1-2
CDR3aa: CSARTTGGYTF
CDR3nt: TGCAGTGCTAGGACGACGGGAGGCTACACCTTC

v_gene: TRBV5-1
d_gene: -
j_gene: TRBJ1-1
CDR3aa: CASSFSPGAQNTEAFF
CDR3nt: TGCGCCAGCAGCTTTTCGCCAGGGGCACAGAACACTGAAGCTTTCTTT

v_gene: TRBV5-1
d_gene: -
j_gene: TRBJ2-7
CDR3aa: CASSTTSGTASYEQYF
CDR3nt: TGCGCCAGCAGCACCACCTCCGGGACTGCCTCCTACGAGCAGTACTTC

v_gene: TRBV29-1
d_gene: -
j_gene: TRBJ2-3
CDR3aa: CSALPSTDTQYF
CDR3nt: TGCAGCGCCCTACCCAGCACAGATACGCAGTATTTT

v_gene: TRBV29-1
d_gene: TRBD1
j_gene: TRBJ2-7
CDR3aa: CSVTGATSYEQYF
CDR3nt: TGCAGCGTTACAGGGGCTACTTCCTACGAGCAGTACTTC

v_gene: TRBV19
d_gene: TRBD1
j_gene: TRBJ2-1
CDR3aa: CASTTGTDYYNEQFF
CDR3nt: TGTGCCAGTACCACCGGGACAGACTACTACAATGAGCAGTTCTTC

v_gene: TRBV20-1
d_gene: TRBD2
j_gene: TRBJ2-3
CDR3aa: CSATTSQPHF
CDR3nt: TGCAGTGCTACGACTAGCCAGCCTCATTTT

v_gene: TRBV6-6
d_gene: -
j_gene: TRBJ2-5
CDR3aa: CASSYADSTQETQYF
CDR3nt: TGTGCCAGCAGTTACGCGGACAGCACCCAAGAGACCCAGTACTTC

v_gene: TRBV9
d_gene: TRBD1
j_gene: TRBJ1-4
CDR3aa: CASTRTGNEKLFF
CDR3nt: TGTGCCAGCACCAGGACAGGAAATGAAAAACTGTTTTTT

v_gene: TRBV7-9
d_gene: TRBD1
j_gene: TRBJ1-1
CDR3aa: CASSTQGGNTEAFF
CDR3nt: TGTGCCAGCAGCACACAGGGGGGGAACACTGAAGCTTTCTTT

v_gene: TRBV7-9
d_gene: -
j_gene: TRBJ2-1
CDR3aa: CASSPQPGAHNEQFF
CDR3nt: TGTGCCAGCAGCCCCCAGCCAGGGGCCCACAATGAGCAGTTCTTC

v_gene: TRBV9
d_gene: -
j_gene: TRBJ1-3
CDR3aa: CASSVGGRQDTIYF
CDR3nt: TGTGCCAGCAGCGTGGGCGGGCGGCAGGACACCATATATTTT

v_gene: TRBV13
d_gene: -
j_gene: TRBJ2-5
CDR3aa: CASSLRSVAQYF
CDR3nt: TGTGCCAGCAGCTTAAGAAGCGTGGCCCAGTACTTC

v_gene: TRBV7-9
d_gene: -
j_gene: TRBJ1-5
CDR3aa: CASSPRQGGQPQHF
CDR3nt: TGTGCCAGCAGCCCTCGACAAGGGGGTCAGCCCCAGCATTTT

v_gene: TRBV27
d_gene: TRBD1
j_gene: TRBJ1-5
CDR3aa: CASSLWGDRGGQPQHF
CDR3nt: TGTGCCAGCAGTTTATGGGGTGACAGGGGAGGTCAGCCCCAGCATTTT

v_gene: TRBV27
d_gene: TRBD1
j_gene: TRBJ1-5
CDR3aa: CASSSPGTGNQPQHF
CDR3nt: TGTGCCAGCAGTTCCCCGGGGACAGGGAATCAGCCCCAGCATTTT

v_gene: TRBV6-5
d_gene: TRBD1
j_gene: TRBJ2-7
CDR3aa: CASRRQGEQYF
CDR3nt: TGTGCCAGCAGACGACAGGGGGAGCAGTACTTC

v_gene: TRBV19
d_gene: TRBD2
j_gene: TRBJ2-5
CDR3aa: CASSPSLSGGGETQYF
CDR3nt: TGTGCCAGTAGTCCCTCACTGAGCGGGGGGGGAGAGACCCAGTACTTC